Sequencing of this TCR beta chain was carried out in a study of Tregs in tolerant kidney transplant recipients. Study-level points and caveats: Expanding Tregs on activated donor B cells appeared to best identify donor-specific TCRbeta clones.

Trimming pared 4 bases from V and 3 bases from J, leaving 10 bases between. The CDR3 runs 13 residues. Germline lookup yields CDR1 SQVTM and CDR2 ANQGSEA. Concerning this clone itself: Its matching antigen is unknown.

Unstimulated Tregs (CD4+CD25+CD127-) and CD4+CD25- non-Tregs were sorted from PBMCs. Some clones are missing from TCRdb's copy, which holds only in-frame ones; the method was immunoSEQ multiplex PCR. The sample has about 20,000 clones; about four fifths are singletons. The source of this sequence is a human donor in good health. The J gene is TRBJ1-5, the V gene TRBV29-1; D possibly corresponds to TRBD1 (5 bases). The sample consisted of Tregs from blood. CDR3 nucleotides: TGCAGCGTTGCGGCAGGGCTCAATCAGCCCCAGCATTTT. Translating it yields CSVAAGLNQPQHF.